This T cell receptor beta chain was documented in a study of control samples from healthy donors and cancer patients. Germline V gives CDR1 SGHTA, CDR2 FQGTGA. Trimming removed 3 bases at V and 4 bases at J, with 15 bases between. The CDR3 is 15 amino acids. As regards this clone: In the same sample, other DNA sequences code for this CDR3.

Sequencing was performed with immunoSEQ multiplex PCR; in TCRdb, only in-frame clones are kept and a portion is missing. This table holds tens of thousands of clones, roughly 85% found once. This receptor was identified in a man aged 55-75 years with head and neck cancer. The sequencing input was PBMCs. The chain uses TRBV7-3 and TRBJ1-2; D perhaps matches TRBD1 (5 bases). The chain's CDR3 is CASSLDGGAGYGYTF. The CDR3 DNA follows: TGTGCCAGCAGCTTGGACGGGGGTGCGGGCTATGGCTACACCTTC.